A single sample gave rise to the 20 T cell receptor beta chains below, sequenced in a study of blood T cell repertoires in COVID-19. The table came from immunoSEQ multiplex PCR; TCRdb's copy has only in-frame clones and leaves some out. Of 70,000 to 90,000 clones listed, about 88% were seen once; the top ten hold over 35%. The specimen was peripheral blood. All receptors come from a human donor in a cohort sampled during active COVID-19.

J is TRBJ1-5 and V is TRBV6-5; TRBD1 is a possible D gene (6 bases). This CDR3 contains 15 residues. Trimming pared 6 bases from V and 1 base from J, leaving 13 bases between. In germline, CDR1 is MNHEY, CDR2 SVGAGI. The CDR3 DNA is TGTGCCAGCAGGAGGGACAATATCAGCAATCAGCCCCAGCATTTT. It encodes CASRRDNISNQPQHF.

The V and J genes are TRBV4-3 and TRBJ2-3, with 7 bases identical to TRBD2. Trimming removed 1 base from V and 4 bases from J; junction bases left unmatched: 14. This CDR3 has 18 residues. The germline V gene encodes CDR1 LGHNA and CDR2 YSLEER. CDR3 DNA: TGCGCCAGCAGCCAAGTTGGGATCGGCGGGAGAGGGGCAGATACGCAGTATTTT. It encodes CASSQVGIGGRGADTQYF.

In DNA form, the CDR3 reads TGTGCCACCAGTGATAGGACTAGCGGGGGGTCGAATGAGCAGTTCTTC. Amino acid sequence: CATSDRTSGGSNEQFF. The chain links TRBV24-1 to TRBJ2-1; 14 bases match TRBD2. V trimming: 3 bases; J trimming: 7 bases; junction bases outside the gene matches: 4. CDR1 is KGHDR, CDR2 SFDVKD, per germline. CDR3 size: 16 residues.

The rearrangement joins TRBV7-9 to TRBJ1-5; D may be TRBD1 (5 bases). Trimming took off 5 bases at V and 0 bases at J, with 8 bases between the two ends. Per the germline V gene, CDR1 is SEHNR and CDR2 is FQNEAQ (reference sequence). The CDR3 runs 14 residues. In nucleotides, the CDR3 is TGTGCCAGCAGCGCAGACAGTAGCAATCAGCCCCAGCATTTT. Translated, it gives CASSADSSNQPQHF.

This rearrangement joins TRBV6-5 to TRBJ1-2; possible D gene TRBD1, 6 bases. The V gene's germline CDR1 is MNHEY and CDR2 SVGAGI. The CDR3 totals 16 residues. V shed 0 bases and J shed 4 bases, with 15 bases lying between them. For the CDR3, the DNA is TGTGCCAGCAGTTACTCCGGGGGGCGAGAGTTCTATGGCTACACCTTC. Its protein product is CASSYSGGREFYGYTF.

The chain combines TRBV5-1 with TRBJ2-5; possibly TRBD1 for D (5 bases). Germline loops: CDR1 SGHRS, CDR2 YFSETQ. This CDR3 is built from 15 residues. Trimming shortened V by 4 bases and J by 5 bases, and 18 bases separated the two germline ends. The CDR3 region has the DNA TGCGCCAGCAGCAACAGGACCCAAGCGTGGGAGACCCAGTACTTC. Amino acids: CASSNRTQAWETQYF.

The chain joins TRBV11-2 to TRBJ1-2, with a possible D match to TRBD1 (5 bases). With 1 base removed from V and 8 bases from J, the gap between germline ends came to 11 bases. CDR1 is SGHAT, CDR2 FQNNGV, per germline. This CDR3 contains 13 residues. CDR3 region: CASSLARVGGYTF. For the CDR3, the DNA is TGTGCCAGCAGCTTAGCCAGGGTCGGAGGCTACACCTTC.

V usage is TRBV29-1 and J usage is TRBJ1-6; 9 positions match TRBD1. V lost 7 bases, J lost 8 bases, and 18 bases stayed unmatched. Germline CDR1 and CDR2: SQVTM and ANQGSEA. This CDR3 has 17 amino acids. This CDR3 reads CSAHRDRASHKDSPLHF. Here the CDR3 DNA reads TGCAGCGCCCACCGGGACAGGGCCTCCCATAAGGATTCACCCCTCCACTTT.

V is TRBV6-2 or TRBV6-3 and J is TRBJ2-3, with 9 nucleotides matching TRBD1. CDR3 length equals 15 residues. The germline V gene encodes CDR1 MNHEY and CDR2 SVGEGT. V lost 5 bases and J lost 4; bases outside the gene matches: 7. CDR3 DNA sequence: TGTGCCAGCAGTAAACAGGGGGCCATTGCAGATACGCAGTATTTT. It yields the protein CASSKQGAIADTQYF.

The rearrangement uses TRBV3-1 (or the pseudogene TRBV3-2) and TRBJ2-5; 8 nucleotides agree with TRBD2. The CDR3 is 16 residues long. The junction had 12 bases not matched to a gene; V was cut back by 5 bases and J by 4 bases. The V gene's germline CDR1 is LGHDT and CDR2 YNNKEL (reference sequence). The CDR3, as DNA: TGTGCCAGCAGCGACCCCGGGAGGGCCTTCTTAGAGACCCAGTACTTC. Translation: CASSDPGRAFLETQYF.

The chain uses TRBV27 and TRBJ2-3; 9 nucleotides match TRBD1. The CDR3 consists of 15 residues. J gave up 8 bases and V 6 bases, and 12 bases lay outside the gene matches. Germline V CDR1 and CDR2: MNHEY, SMNVEV (reference sequence). The CDR3: CASSPGQGTWGTQYF. CDR3 in DNA: TGTGCCAGCAGCCCGGGACAGGGTACGTGGGGTACGCAGTATTTT.

The DNA for the CDR3 is TGTGCCAGCAGCATCGGGGGGCGAACGAACACCGGGGAGCTGTTTTTT. It codes for CASSIGGRTNTGELFF. The chain joins TRBV5-6 to TRBJ2-2; D perhaps matches TRBD2 (7 bases). Germline lookup yields CDR1 SGHDT and CDR2 YYEEEE. The V end was cut by 4 bases, the J end by 0 bases, with 13 bases between. The CDR3 is 16 residues long. The variable domain in full, completed from reference TRBV5-6 and TRBJ2-2, reads DAGVTQSPTHLIKTRGQQVTLRCSPKSGHDTVSWYQQALGQGPQFIFQYYEEEERQRGNFPDRFSGHQFPNYSSELNVNALLLGDSALYLCASSIGGRTNTGELFFGEGSRLTVL.

This clone occurred once. V usage is TRBV24-1 and J usage is TRBJ1-2; 9 bases are shared with TRBD1. J was trimmed by 5 bases and V by 4 bases; bases with no gene match: 1. The CDR3 is 13 amino acids. Germline V CDR1 and CDR2: KGHDR, SFDVKD. The CDR3 DNA reads as TGTGCCACCAGTGAGGGGACAGGGTATGGCTACACCTTC. This codes for CATSEGTGYGYTF.

This rearrangement joins TRBV12-3 or TRBV12-4 to TRBJ2-5; 7 nucleotides agree with TRBD1. The CDR3 contains 13 residues. V was clipped by 5 bases and J by 4 bases; unmatched bases: 4. The CDR3 reads CASSGNRGETQYF. In DNA form, the CDR3 reads TGTGCCAGCAGTGGTAACAGGGGAGAGACCCAGTACTTC.

The gene calls are TRBV3-1 (or the pseudogene TRBV3-2) and TRBJ1-3; D not certain. The germline V gene encodes CDR1 LGHDT and CDR2 YNNKEL (reference sequence). This CDR3 is built from 15 residues. V lost 2 bases, J lost 0 bases, and 8 bases lay in between. This CDR3 reads CASSQNILSGNTIYF. The CDR3 DNA reads as TGTGCCAGCAGCCAAAATATTCTCTCTGGAAACACCATATATTTT.

V gene TRBV29-1 combines with J gene TRBJ2-5, with a possible D match to TRBD2 (6 bases). This CDR3 is built from 14 residues. Germline lookup yields CDR1 SQVTM and CDR2 ANQGSEA. V was cut by 4 bases and J by 2 bases, with 14 bases left in between. In DNA form, the CDR3 reads TGCAGCGTTGTTGCCAGTGGAGGGCAAGAGACCCAGTACTTC. Protein: CSVVASGGQETQYF.

This CDR3 is CASSLDRGRRDQPQHF. As DNA, the CDR3 is TGTGCCAGCAGCTTAGACAGGGGGCGGAGGGACCAGCCCCAGCATTTT. V gene TRBV7-3 combines with J gene TRBJ1-5, with 10 nucleotides matching TRBD1. This CDR3 contains 16 residues. Looked up from germline, CDR1 is SGHTA and CDR2 is FQGTGA. With V trimmed by 2 bases and J by 7 bases, 8 bases remained unmatched.

The J gene is TRBJ1-2, the V gene TRBV3-1 (or the pseudogene TRBV3-2), with a possible D match to TRBD1 (5 bases). Trimming left V 2 bases short and J 4 bases short, with 11 bases between. Germline-derived CDR1 and CDR2 are LGHDT and YNNKEL (reference sequence). The CDR3 sequence is 14 residues long. The DNA for the CDR3 is TGTGCCAGCAGCCAACAGGTACAGGCCTATGGCTACACCTTC. Translating gives CASSQQVQAYGYTF.

A single count supports this clone. This rearrangement joins TRBV5-1 to TRBJ2-3; D is possibly TRBD1 (5 bases). The CDR3 is made up of 16 amino acids. CDR1 is SGHRS and CDR2 is YFSETQ in the germline V gene. The germline V and J ends were trimmed by 0 bases and 0 bases, with 11 bases remaining between them. The CDR3 nucleotides read TGCGCCAGCAGCTTGGCTGACAGCTCTAGCACAGATACGCAGTATTTT. Protein sequence: CASSLADSSSTDTQYF.

The chain combines TRBV13 with TRBJ1-2; D not resolved. V lost 5 bases to trimming and J lost 3 bases, with 25 bases between them. Germline V gene lookup returns CDR1 PRHDT and CDR2 FYEKMQ (reference sequence). The CDR3 is made up of 18 amino acids. CDR3 coding DNA: TGTGCCAGCAGCAAAAGCCGGGGTCTAGATGATTCCGACTATGGCTACACCTTC. Its translation: CASSKSRGLDDSDYGYTF.